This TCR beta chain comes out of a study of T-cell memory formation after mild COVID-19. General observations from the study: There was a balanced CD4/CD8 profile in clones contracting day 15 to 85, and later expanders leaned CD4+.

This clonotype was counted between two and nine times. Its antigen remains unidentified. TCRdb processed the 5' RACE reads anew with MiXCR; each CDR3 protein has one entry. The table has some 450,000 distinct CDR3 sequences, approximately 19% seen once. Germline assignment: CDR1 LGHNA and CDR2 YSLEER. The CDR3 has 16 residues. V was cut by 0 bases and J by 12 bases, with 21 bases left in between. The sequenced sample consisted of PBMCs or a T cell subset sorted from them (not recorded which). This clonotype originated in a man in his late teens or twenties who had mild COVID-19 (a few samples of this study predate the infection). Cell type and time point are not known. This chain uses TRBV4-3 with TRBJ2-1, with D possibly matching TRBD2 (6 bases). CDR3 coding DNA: TGCGCCAGCAGCCAAGAGGTCGGGACTCAAGTGGTCGCGCAGTTCTTC. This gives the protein CASSQEVGTQVVAQFF.